Below are 5 T cell receptor beta chains sequenced from a single sample in a study of vaccination and CD4 T cells after COVID-19. With the Oncomine TCR Beta short-read assay, DNA from cultured CD4+ T cells was sequenced. TCRdb itself ran the PCR reads through MiXCR, one entry per CDR3 protein. This repertoire shows fewer than 15,000 distinct CDR3 sequences, around two fifths found once; its top ten account for roughly a tenth. These receptors' antigens are unknown. The sample's treatment: approximately nine-day PBMC culture with coronavirus spike peptide pools or control peptides (ViraFEST assay). Sample: CD4+ T cells from blood, cultured in vitro. Source of these receptors: a human donor who had recovered from COVID-19.

This chain uses TRBV28 with TRBJ1-2; the match to TRBD1 covers 10 bases. Germline V gene data show CDR1 as MDHEN and CDR2 as SYDVKM. The CDR3 runs to 15 residues. Losses at the gene ends were 5 bases for V and 2 bases for J; bases not matched to a gene: 5. The CDR3, as DNA: TGTGCCAGCAGTGAGCCGGGACAGGGGAACTATGGCTACACCTTC. Encoded protein: CASSEPGQGNYGYTF.

This clonotype was detected a few times. V and J are TRBV2 and TRBJ2-3, with D perhaps assigned TRBD1 or TRBD2 (6 bases each). This CDR3 comprises 15 residues. The germline V and J ends were trimmed by 4 bases and 0 bases, with 11 bases remaining between them. CDR1 is SNHLY, CDR2 FYNNEI, per germline. The CDR3 region is CASSGGARSTDTQYF. In nucleotides, the CDR3 is TGTGCCAGCAGTGGGGGGGCGCGGAGCACAGATACGCAGTATTTT.

In its sample, this clonotype was seen a few times. CDR3 in DNA: TGTGCCAGCAGCAGCGGACAGGTGAACACCGGGGAGCTGTTTTTT. Translation gives CASSSGQVNTGELFF. The chain links TRBV5-4 to TRBJ2-2, with 7 bases lining up with TRBD1. CDR1 is SGHNT, CDR2 YYREEE, per germline (reference sequence). V was clipped by 4 bases and J by 1 base; unmatched bases: 4. This CDR3 region has 15 residues.

The V and J genes are TRBV5-6 and TRBJ1-1; D might be TRBD1 (5 bases). The CDR3 is 14 residues long. V was cut by 4 bases and J by 2 bases, with 12 bases left in between. Per germline, CDR1 SGHDT and CDR2 YYEEEE. The CDR3 coding sequence is TGTGCCAGCAGCAAGGGACGGAGAAACACTGAAGCTTTCTTT. This translates into CASSKGRRNTEAFF.

This clonotype was observed a few times. The J gene is TRBJ2-3, the V gene TRBV20-1; 8 positions agree with TRBD2. Germline V gene lookup returns CDR1 DFQATT and CDR2 SNEGSKA (reference sequence). The CDR3 runs to 14 residues. Trimming took 1 base from V and 2 from J; bases not matched to a gene: 2. This CDR3 is CSARAGGNTDTQYF. The CDR3 DNA sequence: TGCAGTGCTAGAGCGGGAGGGAACACAGATACGCAGTATTTT.